Below are 17 T cell receptor beta chains sequenced from a single sample in a study of blood T cell repertoires in COVID-19. The data were produced by immunoSEQ multiplex PCR, yet TCRdb's version contains in-frame clones alone and is incomplete. The table shows 180,000 or so clones, with roughly nine tenths occurring only once. Sample: peripheral blood. The receptors were gathered from an older woman with COVID-19, enrolled during active disease.

The chain couples TRBV20-1 to TRBJ2-1, with TRBD2 matching 7 bases. In germline, CDR1 is DFQATT, CDR2 SNEGSKA (reference sequence). Germline trimming cut 3 bases from V and 6 bases from J; bases unmatched to any gene: 11. The CDR3 loop spans 15 amino acids. The CDR3 DNA is TGCAGTGCTAGTGCGGGGAGGGGAGAGGGCAATGAGCAGTTCTTC. Protein product: CSASAGRGEGNEQFF.

This clone was found once. The chain joins TRBV11-2 to TRBJ1-1; D not resolved. Deletions cut 2 bases from V and 1 base from J, with 8 bases between. The CDR3 totals 14 residues. Germline V gene sequence: CDR1 SGHAT, CDR2 FQNNGV. The CDR3 here is CASSLISGNTEAFF. Written as DNA, the CDR3 is TGTGCCAGCAGCTTAATATCGGGGAACACTGAAGCTTTCTTT.

V gene TRBV4-3 combines with J gene TRBJ1-5; no clear D. CDR1 LGHNA and CDR2 YSLEER come from the germline V gene. The germline V and J ends were trimmed by 0 bases and 4 bases, with 10 bases remaining between them. The CDR3 spans 15 residues. The CDR3 here is CASSQDLGVNQPQHF. The CDR3 DNA reads as TGCGCCAGCAGCCAAGATCTAGGAGTAAATCAGCCCCAGCATTTT.

The chain is built from TRBV27 and TRBJ2-3; weak D call: TRBD2 (5 bases). Trimming pared 7 bases from V and 0 bases from J, leaving 11 bases between. This CDR3 contains 14 residues. The germline CDR1 and CDR2 sequences are MNHEY and SMNVEV (reference sequence). The CDR3 region is CASIPDSSTDTQYF. CDR3 coding DNA: TGTGCCAGCATTCCGGACTCTAGCACAGATACGCAGTATTTT.

This chain uses TRBV9 with TRBJ1-1; 7 positions match TRBD1. CDR1 and CDR2 from the germline V gene are SGDLS and YYNGEE. This CDR3 has 15 residues. V lost 3 bases to trimming and J lost 0 bases; unmatched junction nucleotides: 5. CDR3 DNA sequence: TGTGCCAGCAGCGGTCGACAGGGCCTGAACACTGAAGCTTTCTTT. This gives the protein CASSGRQGLNTEAFF.

The V call is TRBV19, the J call TRBJ1-1; D call uncertain. The CDR3 length is 15 residues. Germline CDR1 reads LNHDA; CDR2 reads SQIVND (reference sequence). V shed 6 bases and J shed 4 bases, with 18 bases lying between them. CDR3 DNA: TGTGCCAGTAGCCCCCGACTGATAGAAAGCACTGAAGCTTTCTTT. Amino acid sequence: CASSPRLIESTEAFF.

The chain has TRBV6-2 or TRBV6-3 and TRBJ1-2; D remains ambiguous. There are 15 residues in the CDR3. V was pared by 0 bases and J by 4 bases, with 12 bases between. CDR1 is MNHEY and CDR2 is SVGEGT in the germline V gene. The CDR3 DNA reads as TGTGCCAGCAGTTACTCGACGGGGAGATTCTATGGCTACACCTTC. The encoded protein is CASSYSTGRFYGYTF.

V gene TRBV5-3 combines with J gene TRBJ1-1; TRBD1 matches 8 bases. TRBV5-3 is identified as an open reading frame with a role that is uncertain. CDR3 length equals 16 residues. Unmatched junction bases numbered 10, after V lost 4 bases and J lost 2 bases. CDR3 DNA sequence: TGTGCCAGAAGCCCCTCCTGGGACAGGTACAACACTGAAGCTTTCTTT. Translating it yields CARSPSWDRYNTEAFF.

This rearrangement joins TRBV7-9 to TRBJ2-1; 8 bases line up with TRBD2. In germline, CDR1 is SEHNR, CDR2 FQNEAQ (reference sequence). This CDR3 spans 16 amino acids. V lost 6 bases to trimming and J lost 4 bases; unmatched junction nucleotides: 11. CDR3 coding DNA: TGTGCCAGCAGTCCGACTAGCGCCGCCTTATACAATGAGCAGTTCTTC. It specifies CASSPTSAALYNEQFF.

The genes are TRBV19 and TRBJ1-1; the D gene is possibly TRBD1 (6 bases). Germline V gene lookup returns CDR1 LNHDA and CDR2 SQIVND (reference sequence). The CDR3 sequence is 14 residues long. V dropped 4 bases and J dropped 3 bases, with 12 bases sitting between them. The DNA of the CDR3 is TGTGCCAGTAGTACCAGGGGTGGGGACACTGAAGCTTTCTTT. This gives the protein CASSTRGGDTEAFF. Full variable domain (outside the CDR3, taken from reference TRBV19 and TRBJ1-1): DGGITQSPKYLFRKEGQNVTLSCEQNLNHDAMYWYRQDPGQGLRLIYYSQIVNDFQKGDIAEGYSVSREKKESFPLTVTSAQKNPTAFYLCASSTRGGDTEAFFGQGTRLTVV.

This clone was seen a handful of times. The genes are TRBV27 and TRBJ1-2; TRBD1 is a possible D gene (6 bases). CDR1 MNHEY and CDR2 SMNVEV come from the germline V gene (reference sequence). The V end was cut by 5 bases, the J end by 5 bases, with 9 bases between. This CDR3 is built from 12 residues. The CDR3 here is CASSERGYGYTF. The CDR3 nucleotides read TGTGCCAGCAGTGAAAGGGGGTATGGCTACACCTTC.

The chain has TRBV28 and TRBJ1-2, with TRBD1 matching 8 bases. V lost 2 bases and J lost 7; bases outside the gene matches: 3. Germline CDR1 MDHEN, CDR2 SYDVKM. This CDR3 has 13 residues. CDR3 in DNA: TGTGCCAGCAGTTTACAGGGGGCGTTTGGCTACACCTTC. It encodes CASSLQGAFGYTF.

The J gene is TRBJ2-7, the V gene TRBV4-2; a weak D match, TRBD1 (5 bases). The CDR3 length is 12 residues. V gave up 0 bases and J gave up 10 bases, with 10 bases separating them. Germline-derived CDR1 and CDR2 are LGHNA and YNFKEQ. The CDR3 sequence is CASSQDFQGQYF. The CDR3 nucleotides read TGTGCCAGCAGCCAAGATTTCCAGGGTCAGTACTTC.

V is TRBV30 and J is TRBJ2-3, with 7 positions matching TRBD2. J gave up 1 base and V 3 bases, and 4 bases lay outside the gene matches. This CDR3 contains 14 residues. The germline V gene has CDR1 GTSNPN and CDR2 SVGIG (reference sequence). The CDR3 DNA sequence: TGTGCCTGGAGGATGAGCGGGGGCACAGATACGCAGTATTTT. Translated: CAWRMSGGTDTQYF.

The chain uses TRBV9 and TRBJ1-2, with D possibly TRBD1 on 6 matching bases. The germline gives CDR1 SGDLS, CDR2 YYNGEE. The V gene lost 0 bases and the J gene lost 7 bases, with 22 bases spanning the gap. The CDR3 totals 17 residues. CDR3 loop: CASSVGALQGFVSGYTF. The CDR3, as DNA: TGTGCCAGCAGCGTAGGGGCCCTACAGGGATTCGTTAGTGGCTACACCTTC. The complete variable domain, with remaining parts taken from reference TRBV9 and TRBJ1-2, reads DSGVTQTPKHLITATGQRVTLRCSPRSGDLSVYWYQQSLDQGLQFLIQYYNGEERAKGNILERFSAQQFPDLHSELNLSSLELGDSALYFCASSVGALQGFVSGYTFGSGTRLTVV.

V is TRBV4-2 and J is TRBJ1-4, with a tentative D call TRBD1 (5 bases). Germline V gene data show CDR1 as LGHNA and CDR2 as YNFKEQ. V lost 4 bases and J 0 bases, leaving 9 bases between the germline ends. CDR3 length equals 15 residues. The CDR3 region has the DNA TGTGCCAGCAGCCGGCAGACAGCAACTAATGAAAAACTGTTTTTT. This codes for CASSRQTATNEKLFF.

J is TRBJ1-1 and V is TRBV9, with D maybe TRBD1 (5 bases). Trimming stripped 4 bases from V and 0 bases from J, with 10 bases between. The CDR3 runs 14 residues. Germline CDR1 SGDLS, CDR2 YYNGEE. The CDR3 reads CASSPGAVNTEAFF. DNA of the CDR3: TGTGCCAGCAGCCCTGGGGCGGTGAACACTGAAGCTTTCTTT.